These T cell receptor beta chains were read from a single sample in a study of T-cell memory formation after mild COVID-19. TCRdb analysed the 5' RACE reads with MiXCR anew, one entry per CDR3 protein. The profile covers around 530,000 distinct CDR3 sequences, with 20% to 25% appearing a single time and 8.4% taken by the ten largest. Sequencing was carried out using PBMCs or a T cell subset sorted from them (not recorded which). These receptors came from an adult woman who had mild COVID-19 (a few samples of this study predate the infection). Cell type and time point are not known. CDR3s leave out the opening cysteine and the closing phenylalanine or tryptophan. Not all rows give a size; the values are once, few, many and, for expanded clones, a class.

j_call clone_size v_call cdr3_aa
TRBJ1-2 . TRBV19 ASSMVAGQNYGYT
TRBJ2-5 . TRBV24-1 ATSDPLAPQETQY
TRBJ2-1 few TRBV7-4 ANGEEQF
TRBJ1-2 . TRBV11-3 ASSLVPAEGYT
TRBJ1-1 . TRBV6-1 ASSEEKGYTEAF
TRBJ1-2 . TRBV27 ASSNTGRGYGYT
TRBJ2-1 . TRBV20-1 SARLAGDDEQF
TRBJ2-7 few TRBV27 ASSLGRGVSYEQY
TRBJ2-7 . TRBV7-8 ASSIPPGVSEQY
TRBJ2-7 few TRBV15 ATSRERNEQY
TRBJ2-3 few TRBV29-1 SVRGDTDTQY
TRBJ2-1 . TRBV2 ASSIDEQF
TRBJ2-1 . TRBV4-1 ASSQEAGSNEQF
TRBJ2-1 . TRBV7-9 ASSLEGLAEHSYNEQF
TRBJ2-1 medium-sized TRBV7-3 ASSLRAGTGVSNEQF